One T cell receptor (beta chain) is described in this entry. Germline assignment: CDR1 SGHRS and CDR2 YFSETQ. This CDR3 is built from 16 residues. V was pared by 4 bases and J by 5 bases, with 18 bases between. The entry originates in a study of T cells in localized non-small cell lung cancer. Repertoires were generated with immunoSEQ multiplex PCR, while TCRdb's copy carries only in-frame clones and drops some. This table has some 90,000 clones, roughly 89% appearing once. The clonotype comes from a man between 35 and 75 years old with stage I squamous cell lung carcinoma. The gene calls are TRBV5-1 and TRBJ1-4, with D unclear. Sequenced here: peripheral blood, sampled before any cancer treatment. CDR3 nucleotide sequence: TGCGCCAGCAGCCGCACCCCCCCAATAGGAAATGAAAAACTGTTTTTT. This gives the protein CASSRTPPIGNEKLFF.